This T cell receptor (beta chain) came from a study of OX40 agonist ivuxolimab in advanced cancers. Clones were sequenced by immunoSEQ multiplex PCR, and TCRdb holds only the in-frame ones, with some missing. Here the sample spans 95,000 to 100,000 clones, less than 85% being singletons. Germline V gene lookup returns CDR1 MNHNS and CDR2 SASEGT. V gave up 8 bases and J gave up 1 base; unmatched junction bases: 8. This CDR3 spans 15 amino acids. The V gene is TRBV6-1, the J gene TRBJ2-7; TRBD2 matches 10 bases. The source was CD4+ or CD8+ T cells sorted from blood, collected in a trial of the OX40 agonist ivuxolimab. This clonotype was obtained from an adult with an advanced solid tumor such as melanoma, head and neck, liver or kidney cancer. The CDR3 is CASRPAGGKSYEQYF. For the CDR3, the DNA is TGTGCCAGCCGACCAGCGGGGGGGAAGTCCTACGAGCAGTACTTC.